This TCR beta chain was recorded in a study of T cells in Graves' hyperthyroidism and ophthalmopathy. Across the study: Peripheral blood was drawn at first diagnosis, prior to all treatment.

Germline assignment: CDR1 KGHSH and CDR2 LQKENI. This CDR3 is 17 amino acids long. The junction had 9 bases not matched to a gene; V was cut back by 2 bases and J by 4 bases. Amplification of TCR beta CDR3 regions used RNA as the template. Using the HTBI primer set, a first-round RT-PCR was run on the TCR CDR3. TCRdb reprocessed the multiplex PCR reads via MiXCR and lists one record per CDR3 protein. Of hundreds of thousands of distinct CDR3 sequences in the sample, more than 14% were seen once. The source of the PBMCs was 8 to 10 ml of fresh peripheral blood. The receptor was derived from a woman aged 50 to 60 with Graves' ophthalmopathy. Sequencing was performed on blood. The chain joins TRBV18 to TRBJ2-1, with 9 bases that match TRBD2. In DNA, the CDR3 is TGTGCCAGCTCACCAATTAGCGGGAGTATGGAATACAATGAGCAGTTCTTC. Translating it yields CASSPISGSMEYNEQFF.